Below are 21 T cell receptor beta chains sequenced from a single sample in a study of vaccination and CD4 T cells after COVID-19. Sequencing of cultured CD4+ T cell DNA used the Oncomine TCR Beta short-read assay. MiXCR was run by TCRdb on the PCR reads, yielding one entry per CDR3 protein. Found here are about 13,000 distinct CDR3 sequences, around two fifths of them singletons; the top ten hold around 13%. Antigens of these TCRs are unknown. Treatment here: approximately 9-day PBMC culture with coronavirus spike peptide pools or control peptides (ViraFEST assay). Sequencing input: CD4+ T cells from blood, cultured in vitro. The receptors come from a human donor who had recovered from COVID-19.

This clonotype was seen more than once but under ten times. This rearrangement joins TRBV7-9 to TRBJ1-2; D ambiguous. Germline CDR1 and CDR2: SEHNR and FQNEAQ (reference sequence). The length of the CDR3 is 15 residues. V lost 1 base, J lost 7 bases, and 16 bases lay in between. The CDR3: CASSLVGVPSGGYTF. The CDR3 DNA sequence: TGTGCCAGCAGCTTAGTTGGAGTGCCGTCGGGTGGCTACACCTTC.

The chain is built from TRBV4-3 and TRBJ1-1; D unresolved. The V gene's germline CDR1 is LGHNA and CDR2 YSLEER. Trimming left V 4 bases short and J 0 bases short, with 12 bases between. The CDR3 is 15 amino acids. The CDR3 sequence is CASSRKTLMNTEAFF. In DNA form, the CDR3 reads TGCGCCAGCAGCCGGAAGACACTCATGAACACTGAAGCTTTCTTT.

V gene TRBV5-4 combines with J gene TRBJ2-7; tentatively, D is TRBD1 (6 bases). The CDR3 runs 13 residues. V was trimmed by 4 bases and J by 4 bases, leaving 12 bases between them. Germline values: CDR1 SGHNT, CDR2 YYREEE (reference sequence). CDR3 DNA: TGTGCCAGCAGCCCCAAGGACAGTTACGAGCAGTACTTC. Amino acid sequence: CASSPKDSYEQYF.

This clonotype occurred a few times. This chain uses TRBV6-5 with TRBJ1-2, with D uncertain. The V end was cut by 2 bases, the J end by 4 bases, with 11 bases between. The CDR3 extends over 14 amino acids. Germline V CDR1 and CDR2: MNHEY, SVGAGI. For the CDR3, the DNA is TGTGCCAGCAGTTACCGGTCTATTGGCTATGGCTACACCTTC. Its protein is CASSYRSIGYGYTF.

The chain combines TRBV5-1 with TRBJ1-2; TRBD1 matches 8 bases. The CDR3 length is 13 residues. Germline CDR1 and CDR2: SGHRS and YFSETQ. V dropped 5 bases and J dropped 6; count of bases not matched to a gene: 6. CDR3 nucleotide sequence: TGCGCCAGCAGTGAGGGCAGGGGGCATGGCTACACCTTC. It specifies CASSEGRGHGYTF.

As to this clonotype: A junction boundary mismatches the germline segment, possibly from a read error. The CDR3 sequence is CSASTLAGVVVQETQCF. CDR3 sequence (DNA): TGCAGTGCTAGCACACTAGCGGGAGTAGTCGTGCAGGAGACCCAGTGCTTC. This chain links TRBV20-1 with TRBJ2-5, with 11 bases matching TRBD2. The CDR3 sequence is 17 residues long. CDR1 DFQATT and CDR2 SNEGSKA come from the germline V gene (reference sequence).

This clonotype was counted a few times. J is TRBJ2-3 and V is TRBV20-1; TRBD2 matches at 10 bases. The CDR3 has 17 residues. V dropped 6 bases and J dropped 4; count of bases not matched to a gene: 16. Germline V gene data show CDR1 as DFQATT and CDR2 as SNEGSKA (reference sequence). CDR3 amino acids: CSANSGRGGWSADTQYF. The CDR3 coding sequence is TGCAGTGCGAACAGCGGGAGGGGGGGATGGAGCGCAGATACGCAGTATTTT.

This clonotype was counted only a few times. The chain combines TRBV5-1 with TRBJ1-2; 8 bases are a match to TRBD1. Germline CDR1 and CDR2: SGHRS and YFSETQ. The J segment lost 2 bases and the V segment lost 7 bases, leaving 7 bases of the junction unmatched. The CDR3 sequence is 14 residues long. The CDR3, as DNA: TGCGCCAGCTATCCGGACAGGGTGAACTATGGCTACACCTTC. Its translation: CASYPDRVNYGYTF.

This clonotype was detected a few times. J is TRBJ1-1 and V is TRBV12-3 or TRBV12-4; 10 bases line up with TRBD1. V was pared by 9 bases and J by 8 bases, with 12 bases of the junction left unmatched. The CDR3 has 14 amino acids. DNA for the CDR3: TGTGCCAGTGGGGCCGGGACAGGGGCCGCCGAAGCTTTCTTT. Protein product: CASGAGTGAAEAFF.

V gene TRBV27 combines with J gene TRBJ2-7; possibly TRBD2 for D (6 bases). The V end was cut by 0 bases, the J end by 3 bases, with 12 bases between. Germline V gene lookup returns CDR1 MNHEY and CDR2 SMNVEV (reference sequence). CDR3 length: 15 amino acids. The CDR3 here is CASSLSVAVRYEQYF. The CDR3 region has the DNA TGTGCCAGCAGTTTATCGGTAGCGGTCCGCTACGAGCAGTACTTC.

This clonotype was observed a few times. The chain carries TRBV7-2 and TRBJ1-2; 11 bases agree with TRBD1. The V and J ends lost 6 bases and 6 bases, in that order; junction bases with no gene match: 6. The CDR3 is 14 amino acids. The germline V gene has CDR1 SGHTA and CDR2 FQGNSA. Here the CDR3 DNA reads TGTGCCAGCAGTTTCCGGGACAGGGGGGATGGCTACACCTTC. It codes for CASSFRDRGDGYTF.

The chain combines TRBV15 with TRBJ2-6; 7 nucleotides line up with TRBD2. The germline V gene has CDR1 LNHNV and CDR2 YYDKDF (reference sequence). CDR3 size: 16 residues. V lost 5 bases and J lost 2; bases outside the gene matches: 6. The CDR3 DNA is TGTGCCACCAGCCCTTCAGCGGGGACTGGGGCCAACGTCCTGACTTTC. It encodes CATSPSAGTGANVLTF.

This clonotype was seen only a few times. The rearrangement links TRBV6-1 to TRBJ2-1; no clear D gene. CDR3 size: 12 residues. The V gene lost 5 bases and the J gene lost 6 bases, with 8 bases spanning the gap. CDR1 and CDR2 (germline): MNHNS, SASEGT. This CDR3 is CASSTRGNEQFF. In DNA, the CDR3 is TGTGCCAGCAGTACCCGAGGCAATGAGCAGTTCTTC.

This clonotype was found a few times. The genes are TRBV19 and TRBJ2-1, with D maybe TRBD1 (6 bases). Germline lookup yields CDR1 LNHDA and CDR2 SQIVND (reference sequence). V lost 8 bases, J lost 3 bases, and 11 bases lay in between. The CDR3 contains 13 residues. CDR3 residues: CASHDRIYNEQFF. The CDR3 nucleotides are TGTGCCAGTCACGACAGGATCTACAATGAGCAGTTCTTC.

The chain links TRBV6-1 to TRBJ2-7; the D gene is possibly TRBD1 (6 bases). The germline CDR1 and CDR2 sequences are MNHNS and SASEGT. V was shortened by 4 bases and J by 5 bases, with 12 bases between the two germline ends. CDR3 length equals 13 residues. In DNA form, the CDR3 reads TGTGCCAGCAGTGCGCGCCAGGGGCACGAGCAGTACTTC. Translation gives CASSARQGHEQYF.

This clonotype was recorded once. V usage is TRBV5-4 and J usage is TRBJ2-5; 13 bases line up with TRBD2. Looked up from germline, CDR1 is SGHNT and CDR2 is YYREEE (reference sequence). This CDR3 contains 15 residues. Trimming removed 4 bases from V and 3 bases from J; junction bases left unmatched: 3. DNA of the CDR3: TGTGCCAGCAGCCTCGGACTAGCGGGAGAAGAGACCCAGTACTTC. The encoded protein is CASSLGLAGEETQYF.

This clonotype was seen once. J is TRBJ2-5 and V is TRBV20-1; 8 bases fit TRBD2. V lost 4 bases and J lost 4; bases outside the gene matches: 5. Germline loops: CDR1 DFQATT, CDR2 SNEGSKA (reference sequence). The CDR3 has 13 residues. The chain's CDR3 is CSATKAGAETQYF. The CDR3 coding sequence is TGCAGTGCTACTAAAGCGGGAGCAGAGACCCAGTACTTC.

This clonotype was seen a few times. The V call is TRBV24-1, the J call TRBJ2-2; 8 nucleotides agree with TRBD1. Germline CDR1 and CDR2: KGHDR and SFDVKD. The CDR3 has 17 amino acids. V trimming: 1 base; J trimming: 6 bases; junction bases outside the gene matches: 9. The CDR3 nucleotides read TGTGCCACCAGTGATTTCCCCGGGACAGGTCCCCCCGGGGAGCTGTTTTTT. It codes for CATSDFPGTGPPGELFF.

The genes are TRBV28 and TRBJ2-7; perhaps TRBD1 as D (5 bases). V was cut by 11 bases and J by 4 bases, with 18 bases left in between. This CDR3 has 13 residues. Per germline, CDR1 MDHEN and CDR2 SYDVKM. The CDR3 reads CASLRRDPYEQYF. The CDR3 nucleotides are TGTGCCTCCCTTCGCAGGGATCCGTACGAGCAGTACTTC.

This clonotype has just a few counts. The chain couples TRBV11-1 to TRBJ2-2; no clear D. V was pared by 4 bases and J by 5 bases, with 11 bases between. Germline CDR1 SGHAT, CDR2 FQDESV (reference sequence). This CDR3 comprises 14 residues. The CDR3 reads CASSSQDQTGELFF. The CDR3 nucleotides read TGTGCCAGCAGCTCCCAGGACCAAACCGGGGAGCTGTTTTTT.

J is TRBJ2-7 and V is TRBV12-3 or TRBV12-4, with TRBD1 matching over 8 bases. This CDR3 comprises 16 residues. The V and J ends lost 8 bases and 1 base, in that order; junction bases with no gene match: 13. In DNA, the CDR3 is TGTGCCAGCGAGCGTTCCGGGACAGGTATATCCTACGAGCAGTACTTC. It encodes CASERSGTGISYEQYF.